Following are 4 T cell receptor beta chains from one sample sequenced in a study of molecular identifiers for immune sequencing clone quantification. TCRdb redid the calling of the PCR reads with MiXCR, one entry per CDR3 protein. The table lists nearly 650,000 distinct CDR3 sequences, around 25% of them singletons. Specimen: naive CD8+ T cells from blood, with Jurkat cell RNA spiked in. Subset of the sample: FACS-sorted CD8+CD4-CCR7+CD45RA+ naive T cells. These receptors came from a human donor in good health. Some libraries in this study had Jurkat cell RNA spiked in.

With respect to this clonotype: Possible read error: a much larger clone is one base away. No conserved phenylalanine or tryptophan is present at the end of the CDR3, so a read error is the likely explanation. V is TRBV5-6 and J is TRBJ2-7; possibly TRBD2 for D (6 bases). Germline CDR1 SGHDT, CDR2 YYEEEE. V lost 4 bases, J lost 2 bases, and 16 bases lay in between. This CDR3 has 15 amino acids. The CDR3 protein is CASSPPGEVAYEQYS. The DNA of the CDR3 is TGTGCCAGCAGCCCCCCGGGGGAGGTTGCCTACGAGCAGTACTCC.

This clonotype was counted a few times. The V call is TRBV7-3, the J call TRBJ2-1; D remains ambiguous. V was cut by 0 bases and J by 7 bases, with 10 bases left in between. CDR1 SGHTA and CDR2 FQGTGA come from the germline V gene. CDR3 size: 14 residues. The CDR3 DNA follows: TGTGCCAGCAGCTTAACGCCATCTCGGAATGAGCAGTTCTTC. As protein: CASSLTPSRNEQFF. The whole variable domain, filled in from reference TRBV7-3 and TRBJ2-1, reads GAGVSQTPSNKVTEKGKYVELRCDPISGHTALYWYRQSLGQGPEFLIYFQGTGAADDSGLPNDRFFAVRPEGSVSTLKIQRTERGDSAVYLCASSLTPSRNEQFFGPGTRLTVL.

Comment on this clonotype: One end of the junction is discordant with germline, which a read error may explain. The chain carries TRBV27 and TRBJ1-5; 8 bases align to TRBD1. The CDR3 is made up of 14 amino acids. Germline loops: CDR1 MNHEY, CDR2 SMNVEV (reference sequence). CDR3 coding DNA: TGTGCCAGCAGTTTACAGGGGGCTAATCAGCGCCAGCATTTT. Protein sequence: CASSLQGANQRQHF.

CDR3 sequence (DNA): TGTGCCAGCGGCATGGGACAGGAGGTGCAGTACTTC. Translation gives CASGMGQEVQYF. This sequence joins TRBV11-2 and TRBJ2-7; 8 bases are shared with TRBD1. Germline-derived CDR1 and CDR2 are SGHAT and FQNNGV. Trimming at V came to 8 bases and at J to 9 bases, leaving 9 bases not matched to a gene. The CDR3 is 12 amino acids.